A selection of T cell receptor beta chains follows, all from one sample in a study of cytomegalovirus exposure and HLA in healthy donors. Method: immunoSEQ multiplex PCR; TCRdb's copy keeps in-frame clones and lacks some. The sample comprises more than 150,000 clones, about 80% of which are singletons, and about 1.6% rests with the top ten. The source material was PBMCs. The receptors were sampled from a man aged 40-55 years in good health and CMV-seronegative. The CDR3 runs from the conserved cysteine through the conserved F or W. D genes are given only for firm matches. The size of a clone is reported for some rows only, either as once, few or many, or as a class for expanded clones.

j_gene,d_gene,abundance,v_gene,CDR3aa,CDR3nt
TRBJ1-3,TRBD1,NA,TRBV28,CASSPTTGNMNTIYF,TGTGCCAGCAGTCCAACGACAGGGAATATGAACACCATATATTTT
TRBJ1-2,NA,NA,TRBV7-2,CASTQGGSYGYTF,TGTGCCAGCACTCAAGGCGGATCCTATGGCTACACCTTC
TRBJ2-1,TRBD2,NA,TRBV6-6,CASSYSNFGGDEQFF,TGTGCCAGCAGTTACTCGAACTTCGGGGGGGATGAGCAGTTCTTC
TRBJ1-1,TRBD1,NA,TRBV19,CASRRDRMNTEAFF,TGTGCCAGTCGGAGGGACAGAATGAACACTGAAGCTTTCTTT
TRBJ2-2,TRBD2,NA,TRBV29-1,CSVEDSAGGTGELFF,TGCAGCGTTGAAGATTCAGCGGGGGGGACCGGGGAGCTGTTTTTT
TRBJ2-7,TRBD2,few,TRBV7-2,CASSLVSRAGVSYEQYF,TGTGCCAGCAGCTTAGTCTCCCGGGCGGGGGTCTCCTACGAGCAGTACTTC
TRBJ1-5,NA,NA,TRBV6-5,CASSYERFLEPQHF,TGTGCCAGCAGTTACGAGAGGTTTTTGGAGCCCCAGCATTTT
TRBJ1-5,TRBD1,NA,TRBV19,CASSSHLGQGEQPQHF,TGTGCCAGTAGTTCCCACCTCGGACAGGGAGAGCAGCCCCAGCATTTT
TRBJ2-2,TRBD2,NA,TRBV5-1,CASSLEAGGAGELFF,TGCGCCAGCAGCTTGGAAGCGGGAGGGGCCGGGGAGCTGTTTTTT
TRBJ1-5,TRBD1,NA,TRBV6-5,CASSPDRGKNQPQHF,TGTGCCAGCAGCCCGGACAGGGGGAAAAATCAGCCCCAGCATTTT
TRBJ1-2,NA,NA,TRBV28,CASSFELNYGYTF,TGTGCCAGCAGTTTCGAACTAAACTATGGCTACACCTTC
TRBJ1-4,TRBD1,NA,TRBV4-1,CASSQDGADRGSKLFF,TGCGCCAGCAGCCAAGATGGGGCTGACAGGGGGAGTAAACTGTTTTTT
TRBJ1-1,TRBD1,NA,TRBV10-3,CATTVTGGTDTEAFF,TGTGCCACCACGGTAACAGGGGGCACTGACACTGAAGCTTTCTTT
TRBJ2-1,NA,few,TRBV28,CASSLRGTPYNEQFF,TGTGCCAGCAGTTTAAGGGGGACACCCTACAATGAGCAGTTCTTC
TRBJ1-5,NA,NA,TRBV27,CASSYSGWSNQPQHF,TGTGCCAGCAGTTATTCGGGGTGGAGCAATCAGCCCCAGCATTTT
TRBJ2-3,NA,once,TRBV5-1,CASSLGTPTDTQYF,TGCGCCAGCAGCTTGGGGACACCAACAGATACGCAGTATTTT
TRBJ2-1,NA,NA,TRBV9,CASSGDGSSYNEQFF,TGTGCCAGCAGTGGGGACGGGAGCTCCTACAATGAGCAGTTCTTC
TRBJ1-2,TRBD1,few,TRBV19,CASSFSVNRGVGGYTF,TGTGCCAGTTCTTTCTCGGTGAACAGGGGAGTTGGGGGCTACACCTTC
TRBJ1-1,TRBD1,NA,TRBV7-3,CASSAQGYTEAFF,TGTGCCAGCAGCGCACAGGGGTACACTGAAGCTTTCTTT
TRBJ2-7,NA,NA,TRBV5-6,CASGLTTYEQYF,TGTGCCAGCGGTTTGACTACCTACGAGCAGTACTTC
TRBJ2-7,TRBD1,NA,TRBV4-1,CASSQDDRGSYEQYF,TGCGCCAGCAGCCAAGATGACAGGGGTTCCTACGAGCAGTACTTC
TRBJ2-3,NA,NA,TRBV27,CASSSFGTDTQYF,TGTGCCAGCAGTTCCTTTGGCACAGATACGCAGTATTTT
TRBJ1-6,NA,NA,TRBV30,CAGSGVGNSPLHF,TGTGCCGGCTCAGGGGTAGGGAATTCACCCCTCCACTTT
TRBJ2-5,NA,few,TRBV13,CASSLGQGTIGTQYF,TGTGCCAGCAGCCTGGGACAAGGGACGATAGGGACCCAGTACTTC
TRBJ1-3,NA,NA,TRBV19,CASRITVGNTIYF,TGTGCCAGTAGGATTACAGTTGGAAACACCATATATTTT
TRBJ2-7,NA,NA,TRBV11-3,CASSRQNYEQYF,TGTGCCAGCAGCCGACAGAACTACGAGCAGTACTTC
TRBJ2-5,TRBD2,NA,TRBV11-2,CASSSTSGRFETQYF,TGTGCCAGCAGCTCCACTAGCGGGAGGTTTGAGACCCAGTACTTC
TRBJ2-5,NA,once,TRBV11-3,CASSLFSGRGETQYF,TGTGCCAGCAGCCTATTCAGCGGAAGAGGGGAGACCCAGTACTTC
TRBJ2-7,TRBD1,few,TRBV19,CASSTTPSGGEQYF,TGTGCCAGTAGTACGACTCCTTCAGGGGGCGAGCAGTACTTC
TRBJ2-2,NA,once,TRBV11-2,CASSLMAGSNTGELFF,TGTGCCAGCAGCCTAATGGCAGGCTCTAACACCGGGGAGCTGTTTTTT
TRBJ1-1,TRBD1,NA,TRBV28,CASSPHTGGNTEAFF,TGTGCCAGCAGTCCTCACACAGGGGGGAACACTGAAGCTTTCTTT
TRBJ1-3,NA,NA,TRBV29-1,CSVEATSSGNTIYF,TGCAGCGTTGAAGCCACGAGCTCTGGAAACACCATATATTTT
TRBJ1-2,NA,NA,TRBV15,CATSQERRGSYGYTF,TGTGCCACCAGCCAAGAAAGGAGGGGAAGCTATGGCTACACCTTC
TRBJ2-3,NA,NA,TRBV10-3,CAISEQIVDTQYF,TGTGCCATCAGTGAGCAAATAGTAGATACGCAGTATTTT
TRBJ2-7,NA,NA,TRBV4-1,CASSQTTGVYEQYF,TGCGCCAGCAGCCAAACGACGGGGGTGTACGAGCAGTACTTC
TRBJ1-4,TRBD1,NA,TRBV7-8,CASSDGTGATNEKLFF,TGTGCCAGCAGCGATGGGACAGGGGCAACTAATGAAAAACTGTTTTTT
TRBJ2-2,NA,once,TRBV7-6,CASSFRAGNTGELFF,TGTGCCAGCAGCTTTCGAGCGGGGAACACCGGGGAGCTGTTTTTT
TRBJ2-2,NA,NA,TRBV7-2,CASSSDSLMGHTGELFF,TGTGCCAGCAGCTCCGACAGCCTCATGGGTCACACCGGGGAGCTGTTTTTT
TRBJ2-6,NA,NA,TRBV28,CASASASIDSYGANVLTF,TGTGCCAGCGCCTCAGCCAGTATAGACAGTTACGGGGCCAACGTCCTGACTTTC
TRBJ1-5,TRBD1,NA,TRBV4-3,CASSQDLGKDRGSRQPQHF,TGCGCCAGCAGCCAAGATTTGGGGAAAGACAGGGGGAGTAGACAGCCCCAGCATTTT
TRBJ2-3,NA,NA,TRBV19,CASRSQGTDTQYF,TGTGCCAGTAGGTCACAGGGCACAGATACGCAGTATTTT
TRBJ2-1,TRBD2,NA,TRBV7-9,CASSLAGLAERSYNEQFF,TGTGCCAGCAGCTTGGCGGGACTAGCGGAACGCTCCTACAATGAGCAGTTCTTC
TRBJ1-5,NA,NA,TRBV4-3,CASSQDFRGPLAGQPQHF,TGCGCCAGCAGCCAAGATTTCCGGGGCCCCTTAGCGGGACAGCCCCAGCATTTT
TRBJ1-4,TRBD1,NA,TRBV4-3,CASSQDLGTGGGSGEKLFF,TGCGCCAGCAGCCAAGATCTTGGGACAGGGGGCGGATCGGGTGAAAAACTGTTTTTT
TRBJ1-1,NA,NA,TRBV4-1,CASSPGTLRSSPEAFF,TGCGCCAGCAGCCCCGGGACACTACGCAGCAGCCCCGAAGCTTTCTTT
TRBJ2-7,TRBD2,NA,TRBV5-1,CASSWREGFFEQYF,TGCGCCAGCAGCTGGCGGGAGGGGTTCTTCGAGCAGTACTTC
TRBJ2-7,NA,NA,TRBV15,CATRLTAEAYEQYF,TGTGCCACCAGATTGACAGCTGAAGCCTACGAGCAGTACTTC
TRBJ2-1,TRBD2,NA,TRBV6-5,CASSYGLPGGPNEQFF,TGTGCCAGCAGTTACGGGCTACCGGGAGGGCCCAATGAGCAGTTCTTC
TRBJ2-7,NA,NA,TRBV4-1,CASSQADYIEQYF,TGCGCCAGCAGCCAAGCGGACTACATTGAGCAGTACTTC
TRBJ2-3,NA,NA,TRBV7-9,CASSLGPTDTQYF,TGTGCCAGCAGCTTGGGGCCCACAGATACGCAGTATTTT
TRBJ1-2,TRBD1,NA,TRBV4-1,CASSQEDRRPGGYTF,TGCGCCAGCAGCCAGGAGGACAGGCGGCCCGGGGGCTACACCTTC
TRBJ2-5,NA,NA,TRBV25-1,CASSENLSRQFKETQYF,TGTGCCAGCAGTGAAAATTTGTCCCGACAGTTTAAAGAGACCCAGTACTTC
TRBJ1-1,NA,NA,TRBV2,CASEQINTEAFF,TGTGCCAGTGAACAGATTAACACTGAAGCTTTCTTT